Here is one T cell receptor (beta chain) with its context. The same CDR3 arises from other DNA sequences in this sample as well. In the authors' workflow: For nucleated cells, counts were estimated from reference gene primer amplification. Libraries were prepared by immunoSEQ multiplex PCR; TCRdb keeps only in-frame clonotypes and omits some of them. Clonal size and the V and J genes are those of that table, whereas D and trimming came from the DNA. The repertoire consists of a few hundred thousand clones, with less than 90% occurring once and the leading ten covering roughly 4.5%. This sample was taken from a study of blood T cell repertoires in COVID-19. Study overall: There were acute and convalescent COVID-19 samples, and they came from the United States, Italy and Spain. The analysed material was cDNA or gDNA that came from T cells, B-cell-depleted T cells, or PBMCs.

The receptor was isolated from a man in his fifties or sixties who had recovered from COVID-19. The sequenced sample consisted of peripheral blood.

Here the CDR3 DNA reads TGTGCCAGCAGTCCCTATAGCAATCAGCCCCAGCATTTT. It yields the protein CASSPYSNQPQHF. The chain combines TRBV27 with TRBJ1-5, with D hard to call. Trimming removed 5 bases from V and 0 bases from J, with 5 bases in between. The CDR3 covers 13 residues. Germline lookup yields CDR1 MNHEY and CDR2 SMNVEV (reference sequence).